Below, 17 T cell receptor beta chains from the same sample are listed, as sequenced in a study of blood T cell repertoires in COVID-19. The data were produced by immunoSEQ multiplex PCR, yet TCRdb's version contains in-frame clones alone and is incomplete. Among roughly 150,000 clones, approximately 87% were seen once, and the ten largest hold 4%. Material for sequencing was peripheral blood. The receptor source for this set is a woman in her seventies with acute or convalescent COVID-19.

The chain employs TRBV28 and TRBJ1-6; the D gene is possibly TRBD1 (6 bases). CDR1 and CDR2 (germline): MDHEN, SYDVKM. The V end was cut by 6 bases, the J end by 7 bases, with 13 bases between. The CDR3 extends over 14 amino acids. This CDR3 reads CASRSSGVNSPLHF. The CDR3 nucleotides are TGTGCCAGCAGATCATCAGGGGTAAATTCACCCCTCCACTTT.

This clone showed up just once. The chain is built from TRBV15 and TRBJ2-7, with a weak D call TRBD2 (6 bases). V lost 4 bases to trimming and J lost 0 bases, with 13 bases between them. CDR1 and CDR2 (germline): LNHNV, YYDKDF (reference sequence). The CDR3 sequence is 15 residues long. The CDR3 here is CATSMRREHSYEQYF. CDR3 coding DNA: TGTGCCACCAGCATGAGGCGGGAACACTCCTACGAGCAGTACTTC.

Concerning this clone: This same CDR3 is encoded by further DNA sequences in the sample. The rearrangement joins TRBV6-2 or TRBV6-3 to TRBJ1-6; D is uncertain. The V gene's germline CDR1 is MNHEY and CDR2 SVGEGT. The CDR3 is 14 residues long. Trimming cost V 4 bases and J 4 bases, with 8 bases left between them. The CDR3 DNA reads as TGTGCCAGCAGTTCTCGGGATTATAATTCACCCCTCCACTTT. Encoded protein: CASSSRDYNSPLHF.

The DNA of the CDR3 is TGTGCCAGCAGCGTGGCTAGCGGGACTACCTACAATGAGCAGTTCTTC. This codes for CASSVASGTTYNEQFF. The gene calls are TRBV9 and TRBJ2-1; 9 bases are a match to TRBD2. The CDR3 is 16 amino acids. Per germline, CDR1 SGDLS and CDR2 YYNGEE. J was trimmed by 2 bases and V by 2 bases; bases with no gene match: 5.

This chain connects TRBV7-3 to TRBJ2-1; 8 nucleotides agree with TRBD2. This CDR3 is built from 16 residues. The germline V gene has CDR1 SGHTA and CDR2 FQGTGA. V was pared by 4 bases and J by 9 bases, with 14 bases of the junction left unmatched. CDR3 protein: CASSSQGLTSGIEQFF. The CDR3, as DNA: TGTGCCAGCAGCTCGCAGGGGTTAACTAGCGGCATTGAGCAGTTCTTC.

This clone has more than one count but fewer than ten. V is TRBV6-5 and J is TRBJ1-4; 8 bases align to TRBD1. The CDR3 is made up of 13 amino acids. Per germline, CDR1 MNHEY and CDR2 SVGAGI. V shed 6 bases, J shed 8 bases, and the junction held 5 bases outside the gene matches. CDR3 sequence reads: CASRQGAREKLFF. Written as DNA, the CDR3 is TGTGCCAGCAGGCAGGGGGCGCGGGAAAAACTGTTTTTT.

The chain has TRBV7-9 and TRBJ2-3; D is unresolved. Germline loops: CDR1 SEHNR, CDR2 FQNEAQ (reference sequence). The length of the CDR3 is 16 residues. V gave up 1 base and J gave up 0 bases, with 11 bases separating them. The CDR3 DNA reads as TGTGCCAGCAGCTTAGGTTTGCGGTTGAGCACAGATACGCAGTATTTT. This gives the protein CASSLGLRLSTDTQYF. The full variable domain, rest sourced from reference TRBV7-9 and TRBJ2-3, is DTGVSQNPRHKITKRGQNVTFRCDPISEHNRLYWYRQTLGQGPEFLTYFQNEAQLEKSRLLSDRFSAERPKGSFSTLEIQRTEQGDSAMYLCASSLGLRLSTDTQYFGPGTRLTVL.

The genes are TRBV6-5 and TRBJ2-1; 9 positions match TRBD2. The J segment lost 6 bases and the V segment lost 7 bases, leaving 10 bases of the junction unmatched. The CDR3 has 15 amino acids. Germline lookup yields CDR1 MNHEY and CDR2 SVGAGI. Here the CDR3 reads CASTTRREGLNEQFF. In DNA, the CDR3 is TGTGCCAGCACCACTCGGCGGGAGGGCCTCAATGAGCAGTTCTTC.

V is TRBV6-5 and J is TRBJ1-1; TRBD1 matches 9 bases. Germline V gene data show CDR1 as MNHEY and CDR2 as SVGAGI. This CDR3 comprises 14 residues. V lost 7 bases and J lost 4; bases outside the gene matches: 7. CDR3 sequence: CASKNRGRITEAFF. CDR3 nucleotides: TGTGCCAGCAAGAACAGGGGGCGTATCACTGAAGCTTTCTTT.

This clone was found once. The chain links TRBV28 to TRBJ1-6, with D possibly being TRBD1 (6 bases). V dropped 5 bases and J dropped 2 bases, with 13 bases sitting between them. Germline V gene sequence: CDR1 MDHEN, CDR2 SYDVKM. This CDR3 has 16 amino acids. CDR3 coding DNA: TGTGCCAGCAGTCCGTCTACAGGGACCTATAATTCACCCCTCCACTTT. Translated: CASSPSTGTYNSPLHF.

The V call is TRBV3-1 (or the pseudogene TRBV3-2), the J call TRBJ2-1, with a possible D match to TRBD2 (6 bases). V gave up 0 bases and J gave up 3 bases, with 12 bases separating them. The germline V gene encodes CDR1 LGHDT and CDR2 YNNKEL (reference sequence). The CDR3 spans 16 residues. The CDR3 region has the DNA TGTGCCAGCAGCCAAGATGGGGCGGGATGCTACAATGAGCAGTTCTTC. Amino acid sequence: CASSQDGAGCYNEQFF.

The V call is TRBV19, the J call TRBJ1-3, with D perhaps matching TRBD1 (5 bases). Trimming cost V 3 bases and J 9 bases, with 18 bases left between them. This CDR3 is built from 15 residues. The germline V gene has CDR1 LNHDA and CDR2 SQIVND (reference sequence). In nucleotides, the CDR3 is TGTGCCAGTAGTATGTTTCGGGACTCGACGGGCACCATATATTTT. It translates to CASSMFRDSTGTIYF. Full variable domain (rest looked up from reference TRBV19 and TRBJ1-3): DGGITQSPKYLFRKEGQNVTLSCEQNLNHDAMYWYRQDPGQGLRLIYYSQIVNDFQKGDIAEGYSVSREKKESFPLTVTSAQKNPTAFYLCASSMFRDSTGTIYFGEGSWLTVV.

CDR3 loop: CASNLEGDRVIDEQFF. The CDR3 DNA reads TGTGCCAGCAATCTGGAGGGGGACAGGGTGATTGATGAGCAGTTCTTC. V gene TRBV5-4 combines with J gene TRBJ2-1; 9 bases match TRBD1. The CDR3 is made up of 16 amino acids. Germline values: CDR1 SGHNT, CDR2 YYREEE (reference sequence). V was pared by 6 bases and J by 8 bases, with 15 bases of the junction left unmatched.

The CDR3 reads CSVGGGTSDTGELFF. The DNA of the CDR3 is TGCAGCGTGGGGGGCGGGACTAGCGACACCGGGGAGCTGTTTTTT. The chain joins TRBV29-1 to TRBJ2-2; 10 nucleotides agree with TRBD2. Trimming cost V 6 bases and J 3 bases; bases outside gene matches: 7. CDR1 SQVTM and CDR2 ANQGSEA come from the germline V gene. This CDR3 spans 15 amino acids.

The chain has TRBV9 and TRBJ1-5, with a weak D call TRBD1 (5 bases). The CDR3 consists of 14 residues. V lost 2 bases, J lost 6 bases, and 12 bases lay in between. Germline CDR1 reads SGDLS; CDR2 reads YYNGEE. The CDR3 DNA sequence: TGTGCCAGCAGCGTTTGGGGCTCTAGTCAGCCCCAGCATTTT. It codes for CASSVWGSSQPQHF.

This clone qualifies as medium-sized. This chain links TRBV7-9 with TRBJ2-1; 10 bases align to TRBD1. The CDR3 is made up of 16 amino acids. The germline CDR1 and CDR2 sequences are SEHNR and FQNEAQ (reference sequence). Trimming cost V 4 bases and J 0 bases; bases outside gene matches: 3. This chain's CDR3 is CASSSRDRGSYNEQFF. As DNA, the CDR3 is TGTGCCAGCAGCTCACGGGACAGGGGCTCCTACAATGAGCAGTTCTTC.

The chain employs TRBV6-1 and TRBJ1-5, with a tentative D call TRBD1 (6 bases). From germline, CDR1 is MNHNS and CDR2 SASEGT. The CDR3 spans 17 residues. With 4 bases removed from V and 0 bases from J, the gap between germline ends came to 16 bases. CDR3 DNA sequence: TGTGCCAGCAGTGGACAGGCCCGCGTGCATAGCAATCAGCCCCAGCATTTT. Its translation is CASSGQARVHSNQPQHF.